This is a list of T cell receptor beta chains from one sample in a study of cytomegalovirus exposure and HLA in healthy donors. This table comes from immunoSEQ multiplex PCR, and its TCRdb copy is limited to in-frame clones, with some not included. The data show around 130,000 clones, 84% seen once. The source material was PBMCs. The source is a woman in her late teens or twenties in good health and CMV-seropositive. Each CDR3 is given with its conserved first and last residue. Fields, in order: clone size, D gene, V gene, J gene, CDR3 protein, CDR3 DNA. The D gene is left open where the match is weak. Clone size is given for some rows only: seen once, a few or many times, or a class if the clone is expanded.

abundance: few; d_gene: .; v_gene: TRBV12-5; j_gene: TRBJ1-4; CDR3aa: CASGLKGETNEKLFF; CDR3nt: TGTGCTAGTGGTCTGAAGGGGGAAACTAATGAAAAACTGTTTTTT
abundance: .; d_gene: .; v_gene: TRBV7-9; j_gene: TRBJ1-1; CDR3aa: CASSANRAVGTEAFF; CDR3nt: TGTGCCAGCAGCGCAAACAGGGCCGTGGGCACTGAAGCTTTCTTT
abundance: few; d_gene: TRBD1; v_gene: TRBV9; j_gene: TRBJ1-1; CDR3aa: CASSAGDRGGTEAFF; CDR3nt: TGTGCCAGCAGCGCCGGGGACAGGGGAGGCACTGAAGCTTTCTTT
abundance: .; d_gene: .; v_gene: TRBV7-6; j_gene: TRBJ2-3; CDR3aa: CASSPGSSDTQYF; CDR3nt: TGTGCCAGCAGCCCCGGGAGCTCAGATACGCAGTATTTT
abundance: .; d_gene: TRBD1; v_gene: TRBV28; j_gene: TRBJ1-2; CDR3aa: CASRGQGCGYTF; CDR3nt: TGTGCCAGCAGGGGACAGGGATGTGGCTACACCTTC
abundance: .; d_gene: TRBD1; v_gene: TRBV27; j_gene: TRBJ1-6; CDR3aa: CASSLPDRALGNSPLHF; CDR3nt: TGTGCCAGCAGTTTACCCGACAGGGCCCTCGGGAATTCACCCCTCCACTTT
abundance: .; d_gene: .; v_gene: TRBV27; j_gene: TRBJ2-1; CDR3aa: CASSLGTLNEQFF; CDR3nt: TGTGCCAGCAGTTTAGGGACTCTGAATGAGCAGTTCTTC
abundance: .; d_gene: .; v_gene: TRBV29-1; j_gene: TRBJ2-7; CDR3aa: CSVDWGGEQYF; CDR3nt: TGCAGCGTTGACTGGGGAGGCGAGCAGTACTTC
abundance: .; d_gene: .; v_gene: TRBV25-1; j_gene: TRBJ2-2; CDR3aa: CASSKWGPGDTGELFF; CDR3nt: TGTGCCAGCAGTAAATGGGGACCGGGAGACACCGGGGAGCTGTTTTTT
abundance: .; d_gene: .; v_gene: TRBV28; j_gene: TRBJ2-7; CDR3aa: CASSLTTGSWEQYF; CDR3nt: TGTGCCAGCAGTTTAACGACAGGCTCGTGGGAGCAGTACTTC
abundance: few; d_gene: TRBD2; v_gene: TRBV4-1; j_gene: TRBJ2-1; CDR3aa: CASSQDIYGLGLNEQFF; CDR3nt: TGCGCCAGCAGCCAAGATATTTACGGACTAGGGCTCAATGAGCAGTTCTTC
abundance: .; d_gene: TRBD1; v_gene: TRBV6-1; j_gene: TRBJ2-3; CDR3aa: CASSRGQAPDTQYF; CDR3nt: TGTGCCAGCAGCCGCGGACAGGCCCCAGATACGCAGTATTTT
abundance: once; d_gene: .; v_gene: TRBV7-3; j_gene: TRBJ2-5; CDR3aa: CASSLRRGRQETQYF; CDR3nt: TGTGCCAGCAGCTTAAGGAGGGGCCGACAAGAGACCCAGTACTTC
abundance: .; d_gene: TRBD1; v_gene: TRBV19; j_gene: TRBJ2-1; CDR3aa: CASSLRYGTGDNEQFF; CDR3nt: TGTGCCAGTAGCCTAAGATACGGGACAGGGGATAATGAGCAGTTCTTC
abundance: .; d_gene: TRBD1; v_gene: TRBV19; j_gene: TRBJ2-7; CDR3aa: CATSGTGTYEQYF; CDR3nt: TGTGCCACCAGCGGGACAGGGACCTACGAGCAGTACTTC
abundance: .; d_gene: TRBD2; v_gene: TRBV9; j_gene: TRBJ2-7; CDR3aa: CASSGGGTSGGALDEQYF; CDR3nt: TGTGCCAGCAGCGGAGGAGGTACTAGCGGGGGGGCCCTGGACGAGCAGTACTTC
abundance: .; d_gene: TRBD2; v_gene: TRBV9; j_gene: TRBJ2-1; CDR3aa: CASSVDSSGVSYNEQFF; CDR3nt: TGTGCCAGCAGCGTAGATTCTAGCGGGGTCTCCTACAATGAGCAGTTCTTC
abundance: .; d_gene: .; v_gene: TRBV5-5; j_gene: TRBJ2-1; CDR3aa: CASSHYGESYNEQFF; CDR3nt: TGTGCCAGCAGCCATTACGGAGAGTCCTACAATGAGCAGTTCTTC
abundance: .; d_gene: TRBD1; v_gene: TRBV19; j_gene: TRBJ1-5; CDR3aa: CASSDRADQPQHF; CDR3nt: TGTGCCAGTTCGGACAGGGCCGATCAGCCCCAGCATTTT
abundance: .; d_gene: TRBD1; v_gene: TRBV5-5; j_gene: TRBJ1-4; CDR3aa: CASSRTGDLNEKLFF; CDR3nt: TGTGCCAGCAGTCGGACAGGGGACCTTAATGAAAAACTGTTTTTT
abundance: .; d_gene: TRBD2; v_gene: TRBV27; j_gene: TRBJ2-7; CDR3aa: CASSPLAGDAYEQYF; CDR3nt: TGTGCCAGCAGTCCTCTAGCGGGGGATGCCTACGAGCAGTACTTC
abundance: .; d_gene: .; v_gene: TRBV2; j_gene: TRBJ1-2; CDR3aa: CANQDSYYGYTF; CDR3nt: TGTGCCAACCAGGACAGCTACTATGGCTACACCTTC
abundance: .; d_gene: .; v_gene: TRBV7-2; j_gene: TRBJ2-1; CDR3aa: CASSLEGSAYNEQFF; CDR3nt: TGTGCCAGCAGCTTAGAGGGGTCAGCCTACAATGAGCAGTTCTTC
abundance: .; d_gene: .; v_gene: TRBV28; j_gene: TRBJ2-6; CDR3aa: CASRKDSFSGANVLTF; CDR3nt: TGTGCCAGCAGAAAGGACAGTTTCTCTGGGGCCAACGTCCTGACTTTC
abundance: .; d_gene: .; v_gene: TRBV4-1; j_gene: TRBJ1-4; CDR3aa: CASSRLDEKLFF; CDR3nt: TGCGCCAGCAGCCGCTTAGATGAAAAACTGTTTTTT
abundance: .; d_gene: TRBD1; v_gene: TRBV19; j_gene: TRBJ2-7; CDR3aa: CASSTPPGQGSYEQYF; CDR3nt: TGTGCCAGTAGTACCCCCCCGGGACAGGGTTCCTACGAGCAGTACTTC
abundance: .; d_gene: .; v_gene: TRBV7-8; j_gene: TRBJ1-2; CDR3aa: CASSVGLLLSNGYTF; CDR3nt: TGTGCCAGCAGCGTCGGACTCCTTCTCTCGAATGGCTACACCTTC
abundance: .; d_gene: .; v_gene: TRBV11-2; j_gene: TRBJ2-2; CDR3aa: CASGLGQITGELFF; CDR3nt: TGTGCCAGCGGCCTGGGGCAGATCACCGGGGAGCTGTTTTTT
abundance: .; d_gene: TRBD2; v_gene: TRBV9; j_gene: TRBJ2-3; CDR3aa: CASSVGGLAGDTQYF; CDR3nt: TGTGCCAGCAGCGTAGGGGGACTAGCGGGGGATACGCAGTATTTT
abundance: .; d_gene: TRBD2; v_gene: TRBV6-6; j_gene: TRBJ2-5; CDR3aa: CASSLAGGQGETQYF; CDR3nt: TGTGCCAGCAGTCTAGCGGGGGGGCAGGGGGAGACCCAGTACTTC
abundance: .; d_gene: TRBD2; v_gene: TRBV12-5; j_gene: TRBJ2-7; CDR3aa: CTSGLGTSDEQYF; CDR3nt: TGTACTAGTGGTTTGGGGACTAGCGACGAGCAGTACTTC
abundance: .; d_gene: TRBD2; v_gene: TRBV4-2; j_gene: TRBJ2-5; CDR3aa: CASSQATSGGQETQYF; CDR3nt: TGTGCCAGCAGCCAAGCGACTAGCGGGGGACAAGAGACCCAGTACTTC
abundance: .; d_gene: TRBD1; v_gene: TRBV27; j_gene: TRBJ1-2; CDR3aa: CASGIQGGYGYTF; CDR3nt: TGTGCCAGCGGTATACAGGGGGGCTATGGCTACACCTTC
abundance: once; d_gene: .; v_gene: TRBV13; j_gene: TRBJ1-3; CDR3aa: CASSPTGSAGNTIYF; CDR3nt: TGTGCCAGCAGCCCAACAGGGAGCGCTGGAAACACCATATATTTT
abundance: .; d_gene: TRBD2; v_gene: TRBV9; j_gene: TRBJ2-3; CDR3aa: CASSVRSGDYTDTQYF; CDR3nt: TGTGCCAGCAGCGTAAGGTCGGGGGACTACACGGATACGCAGTATTTT
abundance: .; d_gene: .; v_gene: TRBV10-3; j_gene: TRBJ1-1; CDR3aa: CAISEAVMNTEAFF; CDR3nt: TGTGCCATCAGTGAGGCAGTGATGAACACTGAAGCTTTCTTT
abundance: .; d_gene: TRBD2; v_gene: TRBV6-5; j_gene: TRBJ2-7; CDR3aa: CASWSGLAYEQYF; CDR3nt: TGTGCCAGCTGGAGTGGACTAGCCTACGAGCAGTACTTC
abundance: .; d_gene: .; v_gene: TRBV6-5; j_gene: TRBJ2-5; CDR3aa: CATVIGETQYF; CDR3nt: TGTGCCACCGTAATCGGGGAGACCCAGTACTTC
abundance: .; d_gene: TRBD1; v_gene: TRBV5-1; j_gene: TRBJ2-3; CDR3aa: CASSLVPTGGEDTQYF; CDR3nt: TGCGCCAGCAGCTTGGTCCCTACAGGGGGCGAAGATACGCAGTATTTT
abundance: .; d_gene: TRBD1; v_gene: TRBV5-4; j_gene: TRBJ2-7; CDR3aa: CASGPYRGSDEQYF; CDR3nt: TGTGCCAGCGGACCATACAGGGGGTCGGACGAGCAGTACTTC